Following are 21 T cell receptor beta chains from one sample sequenced in a study of control samples from healthy donors and cancer patients (dated by TCRdb to about 2020). Library generation was performed with the immunoSEQ multiplex PCR assay. Here the immuneACCESS table is served through TCRdb, limited to in-frame sequences with V and J called. Missing clones are a known gap in these copies; in checked studies unresolved V genes cover under half, and the rest lacks a known reason. For this sample there are about 20,000 clones; about 86% appear just once. Around a tenth of the sample lies in the top ten. Specimen: PBMCs. These receptors were taken from a woman in her seventies with colorectal cancer.

This clone was seen a few times. V is TRBV30 and J is TRBJ2-7, with 8 bases lining up with TRBD1. The CDR3 contains 13 residues. The J segment lost 2 bases and the V segment lost 0 bases, leaving 0 bases of the junction unmatched. Germline V gives CDR1 GTSNPN, CDR2 SVGIG (reference sequence). The CDR3 DNA sequence: TGTGCCTGGAGTGTACAGGGGGCCTACGAGCAGTACTTC. Its protein product is CAWSVQGAYEQYF.

This clone has a handful of counts. In DNA, the CDR3 is TGTGCCAGCAGCTTAGTGGCTCCCTCCGAGCAGTACTTC. As protein: CASSLVAPSEQYF. V is TRBV7-2 and J is TRBJ2-7, with D unclear. V was pared by 1 base and J by 6 bases, with 10 bases between. The CDR3 is 13 residues long. Germline lookup yields CDR1 SGHTA and CDR2 FQGNSA.

The chain is built from TRBV6-5 and TRBJ2-7; maybe TRBD1 (5 bases). This CDR3 is built from 13 residues. In germline, CDR1 is MNHEY, CDR2 SVGAGI. V gave up 8 bases and J gave up 2 bases, with 13 bases separating them. DNA for the CDR3: TGTGCCAGCGCCCTAGGACACACCTACGAGCAGTACTTC. Protein product: CASALGHTYEQYF.

This chain uses TRBV7-2 with TRBJ2-7; 8 nucleotides line up with TRBD1. Germline loops: CDR1 SGHTA, CDR2 FQGNSA. This CDR3 is 15 amino acids long. The junction had 6 bases not matched to a gene; V was cut back by 5 bases and J by 0 bases. This chain's CDR3 is CASSQTGDGSYEQYF. The CDR3 nucleotides are TGTGCCAGCAGCCAGACAGGGGATGGCTCCTACGAGCAGTACTTC. Full variable domain (missing parts from reference TRBV7-2 and TRBJ2-7): GAGVSQSPSNKVTEKGKDVELRCDPISGHTALYWYRQSLGQGLEFLIYFQGNSAPDKSGLPSDRFSAERTGGSVSTLTIQRTQQEDSAVYLCASSQTGDGSYEQYFGPGTRLTVT.

The chain uses TRBV7-9 and TRBJ1-2; D possibly corresponds to TRBD1 (6 bases). Germline CDR1 is SEHNR and CDR2 is FQNEAQ (reference sequence). The CDR3 totals 14 residues. The V end lost 5 bases, the J end lost 5 bases, and 15 bases lay between the germline ends. The CDR3 region is CASSPPGGRYGYTF. CDR3 nucleotides: TGTGCCAGCAGCCCCCCCGGGGGCCGGTATGGCTACACCTTC.

This clone was found once. This chain links TRBV10-2 with TRBJ2-1; TRBD2 is a possible D gene (6 bases). Trimming took off 2 bases at V and 5 bases at J, with 10 bases between the two ends. CDR1 WSHSY and CDR2 SAAADI come from the germline V gene. The CDR3 is 14 residues long. The CDR3, as DNA: TGCGCCAGCAGTGAGACGGGAGAAAACAATGAGCAGTTCTTC. Protein product: CASSETGENNEQFF.

This sequence joins TRBV7-2 and TRBJ1-1, with a possible D match to TRBD1 (6 bases). The V end lost 5 bases, the J end lost 1 base, and 11 bases lay between the germline ends. This CDR3 contains 14 residues. Germline values: CDR1 SGHTA, CDR2 FQGNSA. The CDR3 sequence is CASSPGHQNTEAFF. CDR3 sequence (DNA): TGTGCCAGCAGCCCGGGACACCAGAACACTGAAGCTTTCTTT.

V usage is TRBV5-1 and J usage is TRBJ2-1; the match to TRBD2 covers 8 bases. Germline assignment: CDR1 SGHRS and CDR2 YFSETQ. Losses at the gene ends were 0 bases for V and 7 bases for J; bases not matched to a gene: 6. CDR3 length equals 15 residues. The CDR3 DNA sequence: TGCGCCAGCAGCTTGGCCAGCGGGAGCGTGAATGAGCAGTTCTTC. It codes for CASSLASGSVNEQFF. The full variable domain, with the rest looked up from reference TRBV5-1 and TRBJ2-1, is KAGVTQTPRYLIKTRGQQVTLSCSPISGHRSVSWYQQTPGQGLQFLFEYFSETQRNKGNFPGRFSGRQFSNSRSEMNVSTLELGDSALYLCASSLASGSVNEQFFGPGTRLTVL.

The rearrangement links TRBV5-6 to TRBJ2-5, with TRBD2 as a possible D gene (6 bases). Trimming cost V 1 base and J 1 base, with 8 bases left between them. This CDR3 has 14 residues. The V gene's germline CDR1 is SGHDT and CDR2 YYEEEE. CDR3 region: CASSLWGVQETQYF. DNA of the CDR3: TGTGCCAGCAGCTTGTGGGGGGTCCAAGAGACCCAGTACTTC.

The chain uses TRBV27 and TRBJ2-5, with 8 bases aligning to TRBD1. Germline CDR1 and CDR2: MNHEY and SMNVEV (reference sequence). The CDR3 contains 14 residues. V lost 5 bases to trimming and J lost 5 bases; unmatched junction nucleotides: 7. CDR3 amino acids: CASSGDRGRETQYF. For the CDR3, the DNA is TGTGCCAGCAGTGGCGACAGGGGTCGGGAGACCCAGTACTTC.

V gene TRBV6-5 combines with J gene TRBJ2-1; D might be TRBD1 (6 bases). V lost 8 bases and J 4 bases, leaving 9 bases between the germline ends. The CDR3 sequence is 12 residues long. Looked up from germline, CDR1 is MNHEY and CDR2 is SVGAGI. The CDR3 nucleotides are TGTGCCAGCGGACAGACATACAATGAGCAGTTCTTC. This encodes CASGQTYNEQFF.

The chain recombines TRBV6-5 with TRBJ1-3, with TRBD1 identical over 8 bases. This CDR3 has 15 residues. Trimming took 6 bases from V and 2 from J; bases not matched to a gene: 6. Germline V lookup: CDR1 MNHEY, CDR2 SVGAGI. CDR3 region: CASRADRGAGNTIYF. In DNA, the CDR3 is TGTGCCAGCAGAGCCGACAGGGGTGCTGGAAACACCATATATTTT.

The rearrangement uses TRBV29-1 and TRBJ1-1, with 8 positions matching TRBD1. With 7 bases clipped from V and 3 bases from J, the junction kept 10 bases outside the gene matches. CDR3 length equals 14 residues. Germline CDR1 SQVTM, CDR2 ANQGSEA. The CDR3 DNA follows: TGCAGCGCCGGAGGCGGACAGGGTTACACTGAAGCTTTCTTT. Protein product: CSAGGGQGYTEAFF.

This chain joins TRBV29-1 and TRBJ1-1; no clear D gene. This CDR3 is built from 16 residues. Germline V lookup: CDR1 SQVTM, CDR2 ANQGSEA. The germline V and J ends were trimmed by 7 bases and 0 bases, with 21 bases remaining between them. This CDR3 is CSALGLLQRLNTEAFF. CDR3 DNA sequence: TGCAGCGCTTTGGGTTTATTGCAGCGGCTGAACACTGAAGCTTTCTTT.

V is TRBV4-3 and J is TRBJ2-7, with a weak D call TRBD2 (5 bases). V lost 3 bases to trimming and J lost 2 bases, with 11 bases between them. Germline V lookup: CDR1 LGHNA, CDR2 YSLEER. The CDR3 loop spans 14 amino acids. The CDR3 sequence is CASSQGGQAYEQYF. As DNA, the CDR3 is TGCGCCAGCAGCCAGGGCGGGCAAGCCTACGAGCAGTACTTC.

The chain couples TRBV4-1 to TRBJ1-4; D is unclear. The V gene's germline CDR1 is MGHRA and CDR2 YSYEKL. The CDR3 totals 14 residues. The V end lost 3 bases, the J end lost 4 bases, and 9 bases lay between the germline ends. CDR3 in DNA: TGCGCCAGCAGCCAGGGTGGGGTTAATGAAAAACTGTTTTTT. It codes for CASSQGGVNEKLFF.

This clone came up once. The rearrangement joins TRBV6-2 or TRBV6-3 to TRBJ1-5, with TRBD1 matching 8 bases. CDR3 length equals 18 residues. The ends lost 2 bases at V and 3 bases at J; junction bases unmatched: 12. Germline assignment: CDR1 MNHEY and CDR2 SVGEGT. The CDR3: CASSYTRQGMPLNQPQHF. CDR3 nucleotide sequence: TGTGCCAGCAGTTACACCAGACAGGGGATGCCCCTCAATCAGCCCCAGCATTTT.

The V gene is TRBV11-3, the J gene TRBJ1-6; TRBD1 matches at 10 bases. The CDR3 extends over 14 amino acids. Looked up from germline, CDR1 is SGHNT and CDR2 is YENEEA. With 6 bases clipped from V and 8 bases from J, the junction kept 4 bases outside the gene matches. CDR3 residues: CASRVGTGDSPLHF. The CDR3 bases are TGTGCCAGCAGAGTCGGGACAGGGGATTCACCCCTCCACTTT.

The chain couples TRBV6-5 to TRBJ2-2; D may match TRBD1 or TRBD2 (5 bases each). This CDR3 spans 15 amino acids. V was cut by 7 bases and J by 2 bases, with 14 bases left in between. Germline-derived CDR1 and CDR2 are MNHEY and SVGAGI. CDR3 amino acids: CASKRGDRNTGELFF. In nucleotides, the CDR3 is TGTGCCAGCAAAAGGGGAGACAGAAACACCGGGGAGCTGTTTTTT.

The chain joins TRBV24-1 to TRBJ1-5; unclear D gene. This CDR3 spans 15 amino acids. V was shortened by 4 bases and J by 5 bases, with 14 bases between the two germline ends. The germline gives CDR1 KGHDR, CDR2 SFDVKD. The CDR3 DNA reads TGTGCCACCAGTGACTCGTCGGAACTTGATCAGCCCCAGCATTTT. Translating gives CATSDSSELDQPQHF.

V gene TRBV5-1 combines with J gene TRBJ1-6; D gene uncertain. Per germline, CDR1 SGHRS and CDR2 YFSETQ. Trimming cost V 3 bases and J 4 bases, with 8 bases left between them. The CDR3 runs to 14 residues. The CDR3 nucleotides are TGCGCCAGCAGCTCTGACCCTTATAATTCACCCCTCCACTTT. Translation gives CASSSDPYNSPLHF.